These 10 T cell receptor beta chains were all obtained from the same sample, sequenced in a study of T-cell memory formation after mild COVID-19 (TCRdb year 2021). The library was made by 5' RACE. The instrument was an Illumina NovaSeq 6000. The public reads were reanalyzed by TCRdb: fastp trimming at Q25, MiXCR alignment, in-frame beta chains only. Entries that share a CDR3 protein sequence are merged under the most common genes and DNA. The sample table shows about 110,000 distinct CDR3 sequences, and roughly a sixth are seen once. The ten most abundant clones make up less than 6% of the sample. Sequencing input: PBMCs or a T cell subset sorted from them (not recorded which). These receptors all stem from a man between 18 and 35 years old who had mild COVID-19 (a few samples of this study predate the infection). The sample titles of this study are shuffled in the database, so cell type and time point are left out; the donor was told from shared clones.

This clonotype was detected a few times. This chain links TRBV29-1 with TRBJ2-6; the D gene is possibly TRBD1 (5 bases). This CDR3 comprises 14 residues. Trimming stripped 6 bases from V and 0 bases from J, with 9 bases between. The germline gives CDR1 SQVTM, CDR2 ANQGSEA. The CDR3 DNA sequence: TGCAGCGTAAGACAGAACTCTGGGGCCAACGTCCTGACTTTC. Encoded protein: CSVRQNSGANVLTF.

This clonotype was seen a handful of times. V usage is TRBV7-3 and J usage is TRBJ2-1; 11 bases match TRBD2. CDR3 size: 15 residues. Germline trimming cut 5 bases from V and 5 bases from J; bases unmatched to any gene: 5. Germline lookup yields CDR1 SGHTA and CDR2 FQGTGA. The CDR3 DNA reads TGTGCCAGCAGCCCGCAGACTAGCGGGGACAATGAGCAGTTCTTC. It codes for CASSPQTSGDNEQFF. Complete variable domain (other parts from reference TRBV7-3 and TRBJ2-1): GAGVSQTPSNKVTEKGKYVELRCDPISGHTALYWYRQSLGQGPEFLIYFQGTGAADDSGLPNDRFFAVRPEGSVSTLKIQRTERGDSAVYLCASSPQTSGDNEQFFGPGTRLTVL.

The V gene is TRBV5-8, the J gene TRBJ2-4; 7 bases fit TRBD1. V lost 4 bases, J lost 0 bases, and 10 bases stayed unmatched. This CDR3 contains 17 residues. Per the germline V gene, CDR1 is SGHTS and CDR2 is YDEGEE. The CDR3 sequence: CASSPRTGKLAKNIQYF. CDR3 nucleotides: TGTGCCAGCAGCCCAAGGACAGGAAAACTAGCCAAAAACATTCAGTACTTC.

This chain joins TRBV7-2 and TRBJ2-5; 8 bases are shared with TRBD2. Germline V gives CDR1 SGHTA, CDR2 FQGNSA. CDR3 length: 15 residues. The V gene end was trimmed by 3 bases and the J gene end by 1 base; junction bases not matched to a gene: 4. CDR3 nucleotide sequence: TGTGCCAGCAGCTTGGTAGCGGGACCCCAAGAGACCCAGTACTTC. Translation: CASSLVAGPQETQYF. The variable domain in full, with the rest retrieved from reference TRBV7-2 and TRBJ2-5, is GAGVSQSPSNKVTEKGKDVELRCDPISGHTALYWYRQSLGQGLEFLIYFQGNSAPDKSGLPSDRFSAERTGGSVSTLTIQRTQQEDSAVYLCASSLVAGPQETQYFGPGTRLLVL.

This clonotype has only a few counts. V gene TRBV9 combines with J gene TRBJ2-3; D is uncertain. The CDR3 length is 15 residues. The germline CDR1 and CDR2 sequences are SGDLS and YYNGEE. The germline V and J ends were trimmed by 1 base and 2 bases, with 11 bases remaining between them. The CDR3 loop reads CASSVRHTSTDTQYF. CDR3 bases: TGTGCCAGCAGCGTAAGGCACACCTCCACAGATACGCAGTATTTT.

The chain couples TRBV28 to TRBJ2-2; D is tentatively TRBD1 or TRBD2 (5 bases each). CDR1 MDHEN and CDR2 SYDVKM come from the germline V gene. This CDR3 region has 19 residues. V lost 5 bases and J 0 bases, leaving 22 bases between the germline ends. The DNA of the CDR3 is TGTGCCAGCAGTCTGAAACTGCTCAGACGGGGCTCGAACACCGGGGAGCTGTTTTTT. Translated, it gives CASSLKLLRRGSNTGELFF.

This chain joins TRBV9 and TRBJ2-5, with D hard to call. V lost 0 bases and J lost 1, with 4 bases in between. Germline CDR1 SGDLS, CDR2 YYNGEE. The length of the CDR3 is 13 residues. CDR3 nucleotide sequence: TGTGCCAGCAGCGTAGACGTCCAAGAGACCCAGTACTTC. Its translation is CASSVDVQETQYF.

The chain employs TRBV12-3 or TRBV12-4 and TRBJ2-6; possibly TRBD2 for D (5 bases). Trimming pared 8 bases from V and 4 bases from J, leaving 9 bases between. The CDR3 totals 13 residues. The DNA of the CDR3 is TGTGCCAGCCTGGGGAGAGGGGCCAACGTCCTGACTTTC. It encodes CASLGRGANVLTF.

This clonotype was detected only a few times. CDR3 region: CASSQGGTLAVRDNEQFF. For the CDR3, the DNA is TGTGCCAGCAGCCAAGGGGGTACGCTAGCGGTGAGGGACAATGAGCAGTTCTTC. The chain joins TRBV4-2 to TRBJ2-1, with TRBD2 matching 7 bases. CDR3 size: 18 residues. Germline V gives CDR1 LGHNA, CDR2 YNFKEQ. The trim removed 1 base at V and 5 bases at J, leaving 14 bases unmatched.

The genes are TRBV20-1 and TRBJ2-1; 11 bases fit TRBD2. The CDR3 covers 16 residues. V lost 1 base, J lost 4 bases, and 6 bases stayed unmatched. CDR1 is DFQATT, CDR2 SNEGSKA, per germline (reference sequence). The CDR3 DNA sequence: TGCAGTGCTAGAGTCAATAGCGGGGGGGCTTACAATGAGCAGTTCTTC. This translates into CSARVNSGGAYNEQFF.